The clone carrying this T cell receptor beta chain was counted at least ten times. The data derive from a study of T-cell reconstitution after alpha-beta-depleted transplantation in children. CDR3 length: 13 amino acids. The germline gives CDR1 SEHNR, CDR2 FQNEAQ (reference sequence). V was cut by 5 bases and J by 7 bases, with 12 bases left in between. Preparation of the TCRbeta library was carried out with unique molecular identifiers. TCRdb analysed the PCR reads with MiXCR anew, one entry per CDR3 protein. The sample shows 100,000 to 120,000 distinct CDR3 sequences, about 9.4% of them seen only once.

The chain is built from TRBV7-9 and TRBJ1-5; D gene uncertain. This clonotype was obtained from a human donor who donated a stem cell graft to a child with acute lymphoblastic leukemia. This material consisted of PBMCs from the stem cell graft donor, taken from the stem cell graft. CDR3 protein: CASSPGPGQPQHF. CDR3 in DNA: TGTGCCAGCAGCCCCGGGCCTGGGCAGCCCCAGCATTTT.